This T cell receptor (beta chain) was profiled in a study of blood T cell repertoires in COVID-19. Profiled with immunoSEQ multiplex PCR; TCRdb holds only in-frame clones, not every one. Of 200,000 to 250,000 clones listed, around nine tenths are singletons. V gave up 4 bases and J gave up 7 bases, with 13 bases separating them. The CDR3 is 12 amino acids. The germline V gene has CDR1 SQVTM and CDR2 ANQGSEA. Sample: PBMCs or T cells enriched from blood (not recorded which). The clonotype originates from a woman aged 25 to 45 who had been exposed to COVID-19. This chain connects TRBV29-1 to TRBJ1-2; no reliable D call. This CDR3 reads CSVGGQVAGYTF. The CDR3 region has the DNA TGCAGCGTTGGAGGGCAGGTTGCTGGCTACACCTTC. The variable domain in full, completed from reference TRBV29-1 and TRBJ1-2, reads SAVISQKPSRDICQRGTSLTIQCQVDSQVTMMFWYRQQPGQSLTLIATANQGSEATYESGFVIDKFPISRPNLTFSTLTVSNMSPEDSSIYLCSVGGQVAGYTFGSGTRLTVV.